The present TCR beta chain was sequenced within a study of Ad26.COV2.S vaccination and SARS-CoV-2 variants. Worth noting for this clone: Antigen unknown.

Treatment defined: 15 to 20 received Ad26.COV2.S at low or high dose, single or two shots; several received placebo; per-sample allocation not given. Day 63 after the first vaccine or placebo injection was the time point for sampling. Measured with immunoSEQ multiplex PCR; TCRdb has only the in-frame clones, and not every one. The repertoire holds approximately 340,000 clones, approximately 84% seen once, with 2.5% to 3.5% in the top ten. Findings and limits, study-wide: Non-spike TCR breadth showed similarity between vaccine and placebo recipients.

The V gene's germline CDR1 is LGHNA and CDR2 YSLEER. V was cut by 0 bases and J by 7 bases, with 16 bases left in between. The CDR3 runs 17 residues. The source of this sequence is a person between 18 and 65 years old who received the Ad26.COV2.S COVID-19 vaccine or a placebo. The rearrangement joins TRBV4-3 to TRBJ1-6; D possibly corresponds to TRBD1 (5 bases). Sequenced material: peripheral blood, taken in a trial of Ad26.COV2.S vaccine versus placebo. CDR3 coding DNA: TGCGCCAGCAGCCAAGAGGCGGGGGACGGCCACAATTCACCCCTCCACTTT. It is translated as CASSQEAGDGHNSPLHF.